Listed below are T cell receptor beta chains from one sample, sequenced in a study of cytomegalovirus exposure and HLA in healthy donors. Generated by immunoSEQ multiplex PCR, the TCRdb table keeps only in-frame clones and is missing some. There are approximately 150,000 clones in the sample; roughly two thirds occur only once, and roughly 1.9% lies in the top ten. Sequencing input: PBMCs. The receptor source for this set is a male donor in good health and CMV-seronegative. Each CDR3 is given with its conserved first and last residue.

>TRBV12-2
CASRRSRGSGESGANVLTF
>TRBV27
CASSLFATVNTGELFF
>TRBV28
CASSLGARQQYF
>TRBV5-5
CASSPPGTGYGYTF
>TRBV5-1
CASSLNSGISYEQYF
>TRBV19
CASSRSRGNYGYTF
>TRBV7-9
CASSRRGLAGGRTQYF
>TRBV5-1
CASRRQEEEQYF
>TRBV28
CASSLFQGSYGYTF
>TRBV7-9
CASSPSIRETQYF
>TRBV7-3
CASSPDRANTGELFF
>TRBV4-1
CASSQGTSGPTDTQYF
>TRBV5-1
CASSETSNQETQYF
>TRBV4-3
CASSQDAAGGARTGELFF
>TRBV5-1
CASSLQGPNTEAFF
>TRBV28
CASSLYSLGQETQYF
>TRBV7-9
CASSQTGTGGEAGNTIYF
>TRBV5-1
CASSLGHQYNEQFF
>TRBV5-1
CASSLVRRGQGSPLHF
>TRBV27
CASSLGTGNQPQHF
>TRBV6-4
CAPTGGGARDTQYF
>TRBV5-1
CASSLVPANYGYTF
>TRBV19
CASSIGGIGSEAFF
>TRBV7-2
CASSLQQGQPLHF
>TRBV4-3
CASSQDTGIVYEQYF
>TRBV28
CASSLSGNGYPF
>TRBV18
CASSPPSQGFRSPLHF
>TRBV5-6
CASSLQGQGNEKLFF
>TRBV10-3
CAISLLAGGPNEQFF
>TRBV14
CASSQDRGWVGNTIYF
>TRBV2
CASSSTTNTEAFF
>TRBV19
CASSIGADEQFF